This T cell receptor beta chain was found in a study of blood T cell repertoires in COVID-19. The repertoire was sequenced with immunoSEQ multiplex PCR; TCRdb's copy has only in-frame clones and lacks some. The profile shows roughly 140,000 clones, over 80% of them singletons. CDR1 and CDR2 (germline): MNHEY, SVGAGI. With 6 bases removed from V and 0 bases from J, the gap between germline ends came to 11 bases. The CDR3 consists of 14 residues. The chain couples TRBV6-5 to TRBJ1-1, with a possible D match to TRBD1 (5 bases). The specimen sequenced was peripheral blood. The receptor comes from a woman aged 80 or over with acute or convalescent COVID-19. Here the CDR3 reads CASRPGYLNTEAFF. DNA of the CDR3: TGTGCCAGCAGACCAGGGTACCTGAACACTGAAGCTTTCTTT.